The 19 T cell receptor beta chains below all came from one sample that was sequenced in a study of blood T cell repertoires in COVID-19. Clones were read by immunoSEQ multiplex PCR, and TCRdb kept only the in-frame ones, dropping some. The sample holds 350,000 to 500,000 clones, 70% to 90% seen once. Sequenced input: PBMCs or T cells enriched from blood (not recorded which). These receptors were taken from a woman aged 18-35 years who had been exposed to COVID-19.

This chain uses TRBV5-4 with TRBJ1-1; the D gene is possibly TRBD1 (5 bases). CDR1 and CDR2 from the germline V gene are SGHNT and YYREEE (reference sequence). V lost 3 bases to trimming and J lost 3 bases, with 15 bases between them. This CDR3 has 15 amino acids. CDR3 DNA sequence: TGTGCCAGCAGCTCCAGGGCCCGGGGGGACACTGAAGCTTTCTTT. Translated, it gives CASSSRARGDTEAFF. The variable domain in full, completed from reference TRBV5-4 and TRBJ1-1, reads ETGVTQSPTHLIKTRGQQVTLRCSSQSGHNTVSWYQQALGQGPQFIFQYYREEENGRGNFPPRFSGLQFPNYSSELNVNALELDDSALYLCASSSRARGDTEAFFGQGTRLTVV.

As for this clone: An end of the junction does not agree with germline; a read error may underlie this. The J gene is TRBJ2-7, the V gene TRBV13, with 11 bases matching TRBD2. Germline CDR1 PRHDT, CDR2 FYEKMQ (reference sequence). This CDR3 has 15 residues. CDR3 residues: CASSIGTSGRNEQYF. The DNA of the CDR3 is TGTGCCAGCAGCATAGGGACTAGCGGACGGAACGAGCAGTACTTC.

This rearrangement joins TRBV19 to TRBJ2-1, with D possibly matching TRBD1 (7 bases). CDR1 LNHDA and CDR2 SQIVND come from the germline V gene (reference sequence). The V end lost 3 bases, the J end lost 6 bases, and 24 bases lay between the germline ends. The CDR3 length is 18 residues. The CDR3 spells CASSIRRRRTGGGNEQFF. The CDR3 bases are TGTGCCAGTAGTATCCGGCGCAGAAGGACAGGAGGGGGCAATGAGCAGTTCTTC.

This chain uses TRBV7-9 with TRBJ1-5; TRBD1 matches 7 bases. Looked up from germline, CDR1 is SEHNR and CDR2 is FQNEAQ (reference sequence). V trimming: 5 bases; J trimming: 3 bases; junction bases outside the gene matches: 10. This CDR3 is built from 16 residues. The DNA for the CDR3 is TGTGCCAGCAGCCCCCAGGGGGGAATGGACAATCAGCCCCAGCATTTT. This sequence encodes CASSPQGGMDNQPQHF. The full variable domain, in which reference TRBV7-9 and TRBJ1-5 provide the parts outside the CDR3, is DTGVSQNPRHKITKRGQNVTFRCDPISEHNRLYWYRQTLGQGPEFLTYFQNEAQLEKSRLLSDRFSAERPKGSFSTLEIQRTEQGDSAMYLCASSPQGGMDNQPQHFGDGTRLSIL.

The chain carries TRBV7-2 and TRBJ2-7, with D perhaps matching TRBD2 (5 bases). Germline V gene sequence: CDR1 SGHTA, CDR2 FQGNSA. This CDR3 is built from 12 residues. Between the trimmed V and J ends, which lost 5 bases and 3 bases, there was a span of 8 bases. CDR3 DNA sequence: TGTGCCAGCAGCAAAGGGAGCTACGAGCAGTACTTC. Translated: CASSKGSYEQYF. Complete variable domain (other parts from reference TRBV7-2 and TRBJ2-7): GAGVSQSPSNKVTEKGKDVELRCDPISGHTALYWYRQSLGQGLEFLIYFQGNSAPDKSGLPSDRFSAERTGGSVSTLTIQRTQQEDSAVYLCASSKGSYEQYFGPGTRLTVT.

A remark on this clone: Different DNA sequences within this sample yield the same CDR3. The CDR3 bases are TGTGCCAGCAGCTTAGGAGGCACAGATACGCAGTATTTT. The encoded protein is CASSLGGTDTQYF. The chain employs TRBV7-9 and TRBJ2-3; no clear D gene. The V end lost 1 base, the J end lost 1 base, and 3 bases lay between the germline ends. Germline-derived CDR1 and CDR2 are SEHNR and FQNEAQ (reference sequence). The CDR3 has 13 amino acids.

This clone was seen a single time. CDR3 loop: CASSYQGYEKLFF. The CDR3 DNA reads TGCGCCAGCAGTTACCAGGGATACGAAAAACTGTTTTTT. The chain has TRBV5-1 and TRBJ1-4, with D tentatively TRBD1 (5 bases). The V and J ends lost 5 bases and 8 bases respectively, with 13 bases between them. The CDR3 consists of 13 residues. In germline, CDR1 is SGHRS, CDR2 YFSETQ.

CDR3 protein: CASSAGGLGNEKLFF. The CDR3 DNA follows: TGTGCCAGCAGTGCAGGGGGCCTCGGTAATGAAAAACTGTTTTTT. V gene TRBV2 combines with J gene TRBJ1-4, with TRBD1 matching over 8 bases. V lost 4 bases, J lost 4 bases, and 5 bases stayed unmatched. This CDR3 is built from 15 residues. CDR1 and CDR2 (germline): SNHLY, FYNNEI.

The J gene is TRBJ1-2, the V gene TRBV10-3; 7 bases agree with TRBD1. Germline V gene sequence: CDR1 ENHRY, CDR2 SYGVKD. The CDR3 sequence is 13 residues long. The junction had 1 base not matched to a gene; V was cut back by 2 bases and J by 4 bases. Here the CDR3 DNA reads TGTGCCATCAGTGAGGGGGACAGCTATGGCTACACCTTC. Amino acids: CAISEGDSYGYTF.

This chain connects TRBV5-4 to TRBJ2-1, with TRBD2 identical over 12 bases. The CDR3 length is 16 residues. CDR1 and CDR2 from the germline V gene are SGHNT and YYREEE (reference sequence). J gave up 7 bases and V 3 bases, and 8 bases lay outside the gene matches. The DNA of the CDR3 is TGTGCCAGCAGCTATGGGACCGGGACTAGCGGGAATGAGCAGTTCTTC. It translates to CASSYGTGTSGNEQFF. The complete variable domain, with remaining parts taken from reference TRBV5-4 and TRBJ2-1, reads ETGVTQSPTHLIKTRGQQVTLRCSSQSGHNTVSWYQQALGQGPQFIFQYYREEENGRGNFPPRFSGLQFPNYSSELNVNALELDDSALYLCASSYGTGTSGNEQFFGPGTRLTVL.

V usage is TRBV27 and J usage is TRBJ2-7, with D maybe TRBD1 (5 bases). This CDR3 has 14 amino acids. Germline-derived CDR1 and CDR2 are MNHEY and SMNVEV (reference sequence). V was clipped by 0 bases and J by 5 bases, with 11 bases between them. The CDR3: CASSLSGRADEQYF. The CDR3 nucleotides read TGTGCCAGCAGTTTATCGGGCAGGGCGGACGAGCAGTACTTC.

The rearrangement joins TRBV5-1 to TRBJ2-5, with a possible D match to TRBD2 (7 bases). This CDR3 comprises 17 residues. Trimming pared 2 bases from V and 1 base from J, leaving 18 bases between. Germline CDR1 reads SGHRS; CDR2 reads YFSETQ. CDR3 DNA: TGCGCCAGCAGCTTAGCGGGGACCGGGACACCCCAAGAGACCCAGTACTTC. As protein: CASSLAGTGTPQETQYF.

This chain links TRBV7-9 with TRBJ2-1; tentatively, D is TRBD2 (6 bases). Trimming stripped 8 bases from V and 5 bases from J, with 28 bases between. The CDR3 loop spans 18 amino acids. In germline, CDR1 is SEHNR, CDR2 FQNEAQ (reference sequence). CDR3 sequence reads: CASRPQWKGAGTDNEQFF. The CDR3 nucleotides are TGTGCCAGCCGACCCCAATGGAAGGGCGCGGGGACTGACAATGAGCAGTTCTTC. Supplemented by reference TRBV7-9 and TRBJ2-1, the full variable domain reads DTGVSQNPRHKITKRGQNVTFRCDPISEHNRLYWYRQTLGQGPEFLTYFQNEAQLEKSRLLSDRFSAERPKGSFSTLEIQRTEQGDSAMYLCASRPQWKGAGTDNEQFFGPGTRLTVL.

This chain connects TRBV28 to TRBJ2-7; 8 bases match TRBD2. CDR1 is MDHEN, CDR2 SYDVKM, per germline. Trimming took 5 bases from V and 7 from J; bases not matched to a gene: 13. The CDR3 length is 15 residues. Here the CDR3 reads CASSPKREGVREQYF. CDR3 coding DNA: TGTGCCAGCAGTCCCAAACGGGAGGGTGTACGGGAGCAGTACTTC.

The rearrangement joins TRBV30 to TRBJ1-5; 8 bases line up with TRBD1. The V and J ends lost 3 bases and 9 bases, in that order; junction bases with no gene match: 7. CDR1 and CDR2 (germline): GTSNPN, SVGIG (reference sequence). CDR3 size: 13 residues. This chain's CDR3 is CAWSSQGGWPQHF. CDR3 nucleotides: TGTGCCTGGAGCTCACAGGGGGGGTGGCCCCAGCATTTT.

The chain links TRBV4-2 to TRBJ2-1; tentatively, D is TRBD2 (5 bases). This CDR3 comprises 15 residues. CDR1 and CDR2 (germline): LGHNA, YNFKEQ. Trimming shortened V by 5 bases and J by 5 bases, and 16 bases separated the two germline ends. CDR3 in DNA: TGTGCCAGCAGCGGGGTGGAAACGGGGAACAATGAGCAGTTCTTC. Its protein is CASSGVETGNNEQFF.

The CDR3 DNA sequence: TGCAGTGCTAGTCAGATGGGACTTCTAGAGGACGAGCAGTACTTC. Its translation is CSASQMGLLEDEQYF. The chain is built from TRBV20-1 and TRBJ2-7; possibly TRBD2 for D (6 bases). The CDR3 runs to 15 residues. Trimming left V 3 bases short and J 5 bases short, with 20 bases between. Germline values: CDR1 DFQATT, CDR2 SNEGSKA (reference sequence).

This clone was observed a handful of times. The chain is built from TRBV6-5 and TRBJ1-3; D unresolved. The V gene lost 4 bases and the J gene lost 7 bases, with 17 bases spanning the gap. The germline CDR1 and CDR2 sequences are MNHEY and SVGAGI. The CDR3 consists of 15 residues. CDR3 DNA sequence: TGTGCCAGCAGTTTACAGTCGGGGTTCTCGAACACCATATATTTT. Translation: CASSLQSGFSNTIYF.

This chain connects TRBV2 to TRBJ2-7; D might be TRBD2 (5 bases). Deletions cut 6 bases from V and 7 bases from J, with 13 bases between. The CDR3 consists of 12 residues. The germline V gene encodes CDR1 SNHLY and CDR2 FYNNEI. The CDR3 region is CASRREAREQYF. CDR3 nucleotide sequence: TGTGCCAGCAGGAGGGAAGCGCGGGAGCAGTACTTC. The full variable domain, its missing parts supplied by reference TRBV2 and TRBJ2-7, is EPEVTQTPSHQVTQMGQEVILRCVPISNHLYFYWYRQILGQKVEFLVSFYNNEISEKSEIFDDQFSVERPDGSNFTLKIRSTKLEDSAMYFCASRREAREQYFGPGTRLTVT.